The subject of this entry is one TCR beta chain. This sample is part of a study of blood T cell repertoires in COVID-19. Study-level background: Italy, Spain and the United States were the sources of the convalescent and acute COVID-19 samples.

The repertoire was sequenced with immunoSEQ multiplex PCR; TCRdb's copy has only in-frame clones and lacks some. The sample includes around 130,000 clones, about 84% of them seen just once. Germline loops: CDR1 SEHNR, CDR2 FQNEAQ (reference sequence). Unmatched junction bases numbered 9, after V lost 5 bases and J lost 14 bases. The CDR3 is 13 residues long. This TCR derives from a woman aged 60-75 years with acute or convalescent COVID-19. Sequencing was done on a sample of peripheral blood. The rearrangement uses TRBV7-9 and TRBJ2-3; TRBD2 aligns across 11 bases. The CDR3 region is CASSPGTSGGPYF. CDR3 DNA sequence: TGTGCCAGCAGCCCCGGCACTAGCGGGGGTCCGTATTTT.